The 15 T cell receptor beta chains reported below all come from one sample, sequenced in a study of T cell repertoires and Cas9 in healthy adults. Some clones are missing from TCRdb's copy, which holds only in-frame ones; the method was immunoSEQ multiplex PCR. The data show 20,000 to 25,000 clones, under 95% seen once. The material sequenced was CD4+ effector T cells (CD127+, CD25-, CD137-, CD154-) from PBMCs; culture status not recorded. These receptors were taken from a human donor in good health.

The V call is TRBV18, the J call TRBJ1-2; maybe TRBD1 (5 bases). This CDR3 contains 15 residues. V was shortened by 0 bases and J by 9 bases, with 17 bases between the two germline ends. Per germline, CDR1 KGHSH and CDR2 LQKENI. The CDR3 bases are TGTGCCAGCTCACCACCGACCGTCCAGGGAAGTCGCTACACCTTC. Its translation: CASSPPTVQGSRYTF.

V and J are TRBV5-1 and TRBJ2-7; tentative D call: TRBD2 (5 bases). Trimming took off 0 bases at V and 0 bases at J, with 7 bases between the two ends. The CDR3 spans 14 residues. Per the germline V gene, CDR1 is SGHRS and CDR2 is YFSETQ. The CDR3 DNA follows: TGCGCCAGCAGCTTGGACGGAGGCTCCTACGAGCAGTACTTC. Translating gives CASSLDGGSYEQYF.

The chain joins TRBV6-1 to TRBJ1-3; 7 bases are a match to TRBD1. Trimming at V came to 4 bases and at J to 4 bases, leaving 7 bases not matched to a gene. Germline V gene data show CDR1 as MNHNS and CDR2 as SASEGT. The CDR3 spans 15 residues. In nucleotides, the CDR3 is TGTGCCAGCAGTGCTCTTGGACAGGACGGAAACACCATATATTTT. The encoded protein is CASSALGQDGNTIYF.

The genes are TRBV9 and TRBJ2-1; D not certain. This CDR3 is 12 amino acids long. Looked up from germline, CDR1 is SGDLS and CDR2 is YYNGEE. V was trimmed by 3 bases and J by 4 bases, leaving 5 bases between them. CDR3 residues: CASSGEYNEQFF. The CDR3 nucleotides are TGTGCCAGCAGCGGCGAGTACAATGAGCAGTTCTTC. The entire variable domain, with the rest obtained from reference TRBV9 and TRBJ2-1, is as follows: DSGVTQTPKHLITATGQRVTLRCSPRSGDLSVYWYQQSLDQGLQFLIQYYNGEERAKGNILERFSAQQFPDLHSELNLSSLELGDSALYFCASSGEYNEQFFGPGTRLTVL.

The rearrangement uses TRBV28 and TRBJ1-6; 7 bases fit TRBD1. CDR1 is MDHEN, CDR2 SYDVKM, per germline. V shed 2 bases, J shed 6 bases, and the junction held 4 bases outside the gene matches. The CDR3 sequence is 15 residues long. CDR3 sequence: CASSLDRVVNSPLHF. The CDR3 bases are TGTGCCAGCAGTTTAGACAGGGTAGTTAATTCACCCCTCCACTTT.

V and J are TRBV5-4 and TRBJ2-3, with no clear D. The germline V and J ends were trimmed by 4 bases and 0 bases, with 15 bases remaining between them. The germline CDR1 and CDR2 sequences are SGHNT and YYREEE (reference sequence). The CDR3 runs to 16 residues. The CDR3 protein is CASSVDTTYSTDTQYF. Here the CDR3 DNA reads TGTGCCAGCAGCGTAGACACTACCTATAGCACAGATACGCAGTATTTT.

J is TRBJ2-7 and V is TRBV6-5, with 11 bases lining up with TRBD2. Trimming removed 2 bases from V and 3 bases from J; junction bases left unmatched: 6. CDR1 MNHEY and CDR2 SVGAGI come from the germline V gene. The CDR3 is 16 residues long. CDR3 nucleotide sequence: TGTGCCAGCAGTTACGGCTCTAGCGGGGGGTACTACGAGCAGTACTTC. Translated: CASSYGSSGGYYEQYF.

V and J are TRBV5-1 and TRBJ2-2, with 7 bases that match TRBD1. This CDR3 is built from 15 residues. The germline CDR1 and CDR2 sequences are SGHRS and YFSETQ. After removal of 8 bases from V and 4 bases from J, the junction contained 11 bases not matched to a gene. The CDR3 DNA follows: TGCGCCAGTAAACAGGGGTCGCGGATCACCGGGGAGCTGTTTTTT. Translating it yields CASKQGSRITGELFF.

This rearrangement joins TRBV2 to TRBJ1-2, with 8 bases that match TRBD1. Trimming removed 4 bases from V and 7 bases from J; junction bases left unmatched: 11. The germline CDR1 and CDR2 sequences are SNHLY and FYNNEI. The length of the CDR3 is 15 residues. DNA for the CDR3: TGTGCCAGCAGTGTAACAGGACAGGGATTCTCTGGCTACACCTTC. It encodes CASSVTGQGFSGYTF. The full variable domain, completed using reference TRBV2 and TRBJ1-2, is EPEVTQTPSHQVTQMGQEVILRCVPISNHLYFYWYRQILGQKVEFLVSFYNNEISEKSEIFDDQFSVERPDGSNFTLKIRSTKLEDSAMYFCASSVTGQGFSGYTFGSGTRLTVV.

In this sample, this clone turned up once. The V and J genes are TRBV7-2 and TRBJ2-5; maybe TRBD2 (5 bases). CDR1 is SGHTA and CDR2 is FQGNSA in the germline V gene. The CDR3 is made up of 15 amino acids. V shed 5 bases and J shed 7 bases, with 20 bases lying between them. This CDR3 is CASSISRGNVGTQYF. DNA for the CDR3: TGTGCCAGCAGCATAAGCCGGGGAAATGTGGGGACCCAGTACTTC.

The rearrangement joins TRBV14 to TRBJ1-2; 9 nucleotides agree with TRBD1. The CDR3 contains 15 residues. The V gene end was trimmed by 4 bases and the J gene end by 8 bases; junction bases not matched to a gene: 11. Germline CDR1 and CDR2: SGHDN and FVKESK. DNA of the CDR3: TGTGCCAGCAGCCCCGTGTGGGGACAGGGTTACGGCTACACCTTC. Its translation is CASSPVWGQGYGYTF.

The CDR3 DNA sequence: TGCGCCAGCAGCCCACAGGACACCCACACTGAAGCTTTCTTT. Translation: CASSPQDTHTEAFF. This chain uses TRBV5-1 with TRBJ1-1, with a tentative D call TRBD1 (5 bases). This CDR3 region has 14 residues. V lost 4 bases and J 3 bases, leaving 13 bases between the germline ends. Germline V gene lookup returns CDR1 SGHRS and CDR2 YFSETQ.

This chain links TRBV30 with TRBJ2-3; a weak D match, TRBD2 (6 bases). The germline CDR1 and CDR2 sequences are GTSNPN and SVGIG (reference sequence). CDR3 length: 15 residues. With 1 base removed from V and 3 bases from J, the gap between germline ends came to 14 bases. CDR3 nucleotides: TGTGCCTGGAGTGGACTAGTGGCGGGGACAGATACGCAGTATTTT. As protein: CAWSGLVAGTDTQYF.

This clone appeared a few times. The chain employs TRBV7-2 and TRBJ2-3, with 8 nucleotides matching TRBD2. CDR3 length: 15 amino acids. The ends lost 2 bases at V and 6 bases at J; junction bases unmatched: 7. In germline, CDR1 is SGHTA, CDR2 FQGNSA. In nucleotides, the CDR3 is TGTGCCAGCAGCTTAAGAGGGGAGCGGGGGGATACGCAGTATTTT. Amino acids: CASSLRGERGDTQYF.

The genes are TRBV5-6 and TRBJ1-1; D unclear. The CDR3 runs 16 residues. Germline V gene sequence: CDR1 SGHDT, CDR2 YYEEEE. V shed 3 bases and J shed 1 base, with 16 bases lying between them. The CDR3 sequence is CASSSRLFLRNTEAFF. For the CDR3, the DNA is TGTGCCAGCAGCTCGCGGCTGTTTCTTAGGAACACTGAAGCTTTCTTT. Based on the CDR3 plus reference TRBV5-6 and TRBJ1-1, the full variable domain is DAGVTQSPTHLIKTRGQQVTLRCSPKSGHDTVSWYQQALGQGPQFIFQYYEEEERQRGNFPDRFSGHQFPNYSSELNVNALLLGDSALYLCASSSRLFLRNTEAFFGQGTRLTVV.